The clone carrying this T cell receptor (beta chain) was seen a handful of times. Trimming cost V 1 base and J 3 bases, with 9 bases left between them. This CDR3 is 14 amino acids long. Per germline, CDR1 SGHDN and CDR2 FVKESK. The data are from a study of T-cell reconstitution after alpha-beta-depleted transplantation in children. Preparation of the TCRbeta library involved a method that used unique molecular identifiers. TCRdb reanalysed the PCR reads using MiXCR and keeps one entry per CDR3 protein. The repertoire includes some 550,000 distinct CDR3 sequences, 15% to 20% of them detected once, and 3% to 4% sits in the top ten.

The sample consisted of PBMCs from the stem cell graft donor, taken from the stem cell graft. This chain connects TRBV14 to TRBJ1-2; D remains ambiguous. This TCR came from a human donor who donated a stem cell graft to a child with acute lymphoblastic leukemia. CDR3 residues: CASSQVNIHYGYTF. In nucleotides, the CDR3 is TGTGCCAGCAGCCAAGTCAACATCCACTATGGCTACACCTTC.